The TCR beta chain described here comes from a study of cytomegalovirus exposure and HLA in healthy donors. Trimming removed 10 bases from V and 1 base from J; junction bases left unmatched: 12. Per germline, CDR1 SGHNT and CDR2 YYREEE (reference sequence). This CDR3 is built from 16 residues. The PCR used 60 Vbeta and 13 Jbeta primers. Clones were sequenced by immunoSEQ multiplex PCR, and TCRdb holds only the in-frame ones, with some missing. The sample has 65,000 to 90,000 clones; 65% to 80% are singletons. Specimen: PBMCs. This TCR derives from a man aged 55 to 69 in good health and CMV-seronegative. The J gene is TRBJ2-5, the V gene TRBV5-4, with 11 bases aligning to TRBD1. The chain's CDR3 is CALTVGTGGPQETQYF. The CDR3 DNA sequence: TGTGCCCTCACAGTGGGGACAGGGGGACCCCAAGAGACCCAGTACTTC.